This TCR beta chain was retrieved from a study of T cell clonotyping in hematopoietic cell transplantation. Study-wide results and limits: Recipient TCR diversity dropped after transplant; expanded clonotypes rose from day 30 to 180. CD4 and CD8 repertoire contributions could not be separated without sorting.

Some clones are missing from TCRdb's copy, which holds only in-frame ones; the method was immunoSEQ multiplex PCR. The repertoire consists of 17,000 or so clones, with roughly 91% occurring once and the leading ten covering about 5.7%. On this clone itself: The antigen remains undetermined.

Looked up from germline, CDR1 is MNHEY and CDR2 is SVGAGI. This CDR3 comprises 13 residues. Trimming took 0 bases from V and 7 from J, leaving 7 bases between them. Material: peripheral blood mononuclear cells. The chain carries TRBV6-5 and TRBJ1-5; no definite D call. The receptor was isolated from a man between 40 and 49 years old in good health. Some clones in this sample may be carry-over from other donors' samples. The CDR3 protein is CASSYSSGQPQHF. The CDR3 nucleotides are TGTGCCAGCAGTTACTCGTCCGGACAGCCCCAGCATTTT.